The clone carrying this T cell receptor beta chain was recorded a few times. The germline V and J ends were trimmed by 4 bases and 5 bases, with 15 bases remaining between them. Germline lookup yields CDR1 LNHDA and CDR2 SQIVND (reference sequence). There are 15 residues in the CDR3. They built TCR cDNA with 5'RACE template switching, a step that put in a universal primer site and UMIs. TCRdb redid the calling of the 5' RACE reads with MiXCR, one entry per CDR3 protein. The sample lists some 400,000 distinct CDR3 sequences, 6.2% occurring once. The data stem from a study of T cells after yellow fever vaccination.

The sample consisted of PBMCs, taken 5 days after the yellow fever booster vaccination. This chain uses TRBV19 with TRBJ2-1; D call uncertain. This receptor was taken from a man aged 25-40 years who received the YFV17D yellow fever vaccine. The CDR3 coding sequence is TGTGCCAGTAGTAATGGCTTCGGTCCACACAATGAGCAGTTCTTC. It codes for CASSNGFGPHNEQFF.